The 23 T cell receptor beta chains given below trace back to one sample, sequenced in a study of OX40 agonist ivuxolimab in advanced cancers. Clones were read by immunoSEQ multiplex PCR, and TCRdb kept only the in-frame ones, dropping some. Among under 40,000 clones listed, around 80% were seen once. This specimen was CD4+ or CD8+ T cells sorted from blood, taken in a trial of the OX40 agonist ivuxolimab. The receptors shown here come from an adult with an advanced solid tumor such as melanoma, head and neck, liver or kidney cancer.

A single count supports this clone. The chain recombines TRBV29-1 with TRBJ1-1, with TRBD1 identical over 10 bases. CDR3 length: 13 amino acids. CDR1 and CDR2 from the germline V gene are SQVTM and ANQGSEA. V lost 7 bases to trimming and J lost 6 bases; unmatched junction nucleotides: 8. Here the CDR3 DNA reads TGCAGCGCTGGACAGGGGGTTGGTGCTGAAGCTTTCTTT. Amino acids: CSAGQGVGAEAFF.

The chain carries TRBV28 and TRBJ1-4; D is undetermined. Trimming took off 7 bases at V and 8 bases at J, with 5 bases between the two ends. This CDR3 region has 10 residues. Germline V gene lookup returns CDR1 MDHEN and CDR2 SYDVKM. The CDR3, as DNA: TGTGCCAGCATGGACGAAAAACTGTTTTTT. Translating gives CASMDEKLFF.

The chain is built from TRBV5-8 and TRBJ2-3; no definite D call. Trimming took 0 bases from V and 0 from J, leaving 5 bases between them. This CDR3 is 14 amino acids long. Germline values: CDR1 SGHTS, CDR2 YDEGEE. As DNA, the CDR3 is TGTGCCAGCAGCTTGGCGGCCAGCACAGATACGCAGTATTTT. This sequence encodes CASSLAASTDTQYF.

This CDR3 is CASSDQGHPGTEAFF. The CDR3 DNA reads as TGTGCCAGCAGCGACCAGGGACACCCGGGCACTGAAGCTTTCTTT. The chain couples TRBV7-9 to TRBJ1-1, with a tentative D call TRBD1 (6 bases). This CDR3 is built from 15 residues. Germline values: CDR1 SEHNR, CDR2 FQNEAQ (reference sequence). V lost 5 bases, J lost 4 bases, and 17 bases lay in between.

This CDR3 is CASSVGLGENNEQFF. In nucleotides, the CDR3 is TGCGCCAGCAGTGTTGGGTTGGGGGAAAACAATGAGCAGTTCTTC. V is TRBV10-1 and J is TRBJ2-1; possibly TRBD1 or TRBD2 for D (5 bases each). The CDR3 has 15 residues. Germline lookup yields CDR1 WNHNN and CDR2 SYGVQD (reference sequence). Deletions cut 4 bases from V and 5 bases from J, with 15 bases between.

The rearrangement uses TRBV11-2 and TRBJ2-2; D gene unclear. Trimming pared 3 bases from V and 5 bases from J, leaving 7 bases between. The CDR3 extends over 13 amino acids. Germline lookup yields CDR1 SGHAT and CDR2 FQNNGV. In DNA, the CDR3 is TGTGCCAGCAGCTTTAAAGGGACCGGGGAGCTGTTTTTT. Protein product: CASSFKGTGELFF.

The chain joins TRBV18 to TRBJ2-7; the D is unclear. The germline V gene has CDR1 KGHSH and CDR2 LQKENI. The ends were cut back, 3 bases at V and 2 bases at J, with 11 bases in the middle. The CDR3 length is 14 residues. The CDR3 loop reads CASSPDERAYEQYF. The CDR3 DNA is TGTGCCAGCTCACCCGATGAACGGGCCTACGAGCAGTACTTC.

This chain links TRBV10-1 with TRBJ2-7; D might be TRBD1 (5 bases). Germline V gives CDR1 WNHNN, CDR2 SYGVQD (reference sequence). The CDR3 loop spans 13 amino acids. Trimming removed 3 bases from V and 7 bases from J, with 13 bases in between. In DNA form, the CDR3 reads TGCGCCAGCAGTGAAAATTTTGACAGTGAGCAGTACTTC. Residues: CASSENFDSEQYF.

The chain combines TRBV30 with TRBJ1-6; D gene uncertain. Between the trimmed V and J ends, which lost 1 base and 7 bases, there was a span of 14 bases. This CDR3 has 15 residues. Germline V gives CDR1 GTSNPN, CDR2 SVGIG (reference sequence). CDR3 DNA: TGTGCCTGGAGTGCGCGGGTGGGGAGGAATTCACCCCTCCACTTT. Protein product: CAWSARVGRNSPLHF. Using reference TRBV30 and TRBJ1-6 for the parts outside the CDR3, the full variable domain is SQTIHQWPATLVQPVGSPLSLECTVEGTSNPNLYWYRQAAGRGLQLLFYSVGIGQISSEVPQNLSASRPQDRQFILSSKKLLLSDSGFYLCAWSARVGRNSPLHFGNGTRLTVT.

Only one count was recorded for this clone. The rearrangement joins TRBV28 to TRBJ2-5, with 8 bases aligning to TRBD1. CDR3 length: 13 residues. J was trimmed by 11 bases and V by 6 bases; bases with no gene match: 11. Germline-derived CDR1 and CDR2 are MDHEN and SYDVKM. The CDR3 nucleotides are TGTGCCAGCAGGCAGGGGGCATCGTTAGAGCAGTACTTC. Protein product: CASRQGASLEQYF.

The CDR3 sequence is CASSPSKETQYF. CDR3 coding DNA: TGTGCCAGCTCACCCTCAAAAGAGACCCAGTACTTC. The chain links TRBV18 to TRBJ2-5; D remains ambiguous. The CDR3 covers 12 residues. The germline CDR1 and CDR2 sequences are KGHSH and LQKENI. The germline V and J ends were trimmed by 3 bases and 3 bases, with 5 bases remaining between them.

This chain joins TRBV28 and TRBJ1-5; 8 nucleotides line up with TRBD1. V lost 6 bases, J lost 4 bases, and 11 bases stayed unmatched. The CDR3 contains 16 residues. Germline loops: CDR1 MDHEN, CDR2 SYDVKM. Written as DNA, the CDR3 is TGTGCCAGCAGCTCAGCCTCAGGGGGCACAAATCAGCCCCAGCATTTT. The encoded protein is CASSSASGGTNQPQHF.

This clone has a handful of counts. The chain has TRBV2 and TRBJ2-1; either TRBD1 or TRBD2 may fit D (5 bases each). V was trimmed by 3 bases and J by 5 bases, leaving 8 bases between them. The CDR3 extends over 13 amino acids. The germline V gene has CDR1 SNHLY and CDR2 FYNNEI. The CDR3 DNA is TGTGCCAGCAGTGATGGGGGAGACAATGAGCAGTTCTTC. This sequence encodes CASSDGGDNEQFF.

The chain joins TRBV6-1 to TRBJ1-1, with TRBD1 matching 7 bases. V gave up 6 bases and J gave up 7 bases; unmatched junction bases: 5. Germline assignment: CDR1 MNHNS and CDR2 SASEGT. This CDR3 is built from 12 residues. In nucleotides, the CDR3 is TGTGCCAGCAGGACAGGGACGGGTGAAGCTTTCTTT. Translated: CASRTGTGEAFF.

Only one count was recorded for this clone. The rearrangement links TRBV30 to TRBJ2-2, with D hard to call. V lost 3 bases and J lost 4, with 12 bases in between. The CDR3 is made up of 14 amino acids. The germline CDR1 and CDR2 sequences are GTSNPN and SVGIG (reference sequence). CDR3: CAWRNQILTGELFF. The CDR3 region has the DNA TGTGCCTGGAGAAATCAAATCCTCACCGGGGAGCTGTTTTTT.

CDR3 nucleotide sequence: TGCGCCAGCAGCTCCCAGGGGCGGCACTACGAGCAGTACTTC. Its protein product is CASSSQGRHYEQYF. This chain uses TRBV4-1 with TRBJ2-7; perhaps TRBD1 as D (6 bases). Germline CDR1 reads MGHRA; CDR2 reads YSYEKL. Trimming removed 5 bases from V and 3 bases from J, with 14 bases in between. The CDR3 length is 14 residues.

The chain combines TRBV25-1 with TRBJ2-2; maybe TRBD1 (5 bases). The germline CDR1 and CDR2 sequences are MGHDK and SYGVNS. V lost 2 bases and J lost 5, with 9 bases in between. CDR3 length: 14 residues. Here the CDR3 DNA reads TGTGCCAGCAGTGAACAGGGTTGGACCGGGGAGCTGTTTTTT. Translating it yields CASSEQGWTGELFF.

The CDR3, as DNA: TGTGCCAGCAGCTTAGAATTTGGAACCGAGCAGTACTTC. Its translation: CASSLEFGTEQYF. V and J are TRBV11-3 and TRBJ2-7; the D is unclear. The CDR3 is 13 residues long. Trimming pared 0 bases from V and 6 bases from J, leaving 9 bases between. Germline V lookup: CDR1 SGHNT, CDR2 YENEEA.

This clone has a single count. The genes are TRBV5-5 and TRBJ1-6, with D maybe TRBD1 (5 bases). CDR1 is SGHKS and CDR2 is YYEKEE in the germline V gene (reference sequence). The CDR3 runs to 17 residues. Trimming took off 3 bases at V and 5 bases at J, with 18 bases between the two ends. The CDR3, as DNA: TGTGCCAGCAGCTGGTCACATGGGGGTGACGATAATTCACCCCTCCACTTT. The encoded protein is CASSWSHGGDDNSPLHF.

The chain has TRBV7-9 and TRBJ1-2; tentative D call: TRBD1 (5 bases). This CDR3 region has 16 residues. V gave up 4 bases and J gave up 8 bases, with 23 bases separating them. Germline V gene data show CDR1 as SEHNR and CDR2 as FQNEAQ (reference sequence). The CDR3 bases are TGTGCCAGCAGCTCTAGGTGGGGAGGGGCTGGATCCGGCTACACCTTC. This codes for CASSSRWGGAGSGYTF.

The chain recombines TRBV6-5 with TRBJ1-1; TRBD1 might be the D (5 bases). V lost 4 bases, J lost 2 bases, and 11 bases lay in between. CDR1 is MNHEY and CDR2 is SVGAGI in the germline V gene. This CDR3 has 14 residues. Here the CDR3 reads CASSWGGLNTEAFF. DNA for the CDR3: TGTGCCAGCAGTTGGGGGGGTCTCAACACTGAAGCTTTCTTT.

The CDR3 loop is CASTLRSYSGNTIYF. In DNA form, the CDR3 reads TGTGCCAGCACCCTCAGGAGTTACTCTGGAAACACCATATATTTT. V and J are TRBV5-8 and TRBJ1-3; D uncertain. Germline CDR1 SGHTS, CDR2 YDEGEE. V lost 6 bases and J lost 0, with 13 bases in between. The CDR3 is 15 residues long. The variable domain in full, with the rest retrieved from reference TRBV5-8 and TRBJ1-3, is EAGVTQSPTHLIKTRGQQATLRCSPISGHTSVYWYQQALGLGLQFLLWYDEGEERNRGNFPPRFSGRQFPNYSSELNVNALELEDSALYLCASTLRSYSGNTIYFGEGSWLTVV.

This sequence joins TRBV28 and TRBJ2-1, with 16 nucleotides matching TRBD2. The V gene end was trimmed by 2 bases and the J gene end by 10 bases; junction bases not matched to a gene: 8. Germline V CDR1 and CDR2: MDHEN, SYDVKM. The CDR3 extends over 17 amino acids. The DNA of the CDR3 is TGTGCCAGCAGTTTAAAGGGACTAGCGGGAGGGCCACAGGAGCAGTTCTTC. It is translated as CASSLKGLAGGPQEQFF.